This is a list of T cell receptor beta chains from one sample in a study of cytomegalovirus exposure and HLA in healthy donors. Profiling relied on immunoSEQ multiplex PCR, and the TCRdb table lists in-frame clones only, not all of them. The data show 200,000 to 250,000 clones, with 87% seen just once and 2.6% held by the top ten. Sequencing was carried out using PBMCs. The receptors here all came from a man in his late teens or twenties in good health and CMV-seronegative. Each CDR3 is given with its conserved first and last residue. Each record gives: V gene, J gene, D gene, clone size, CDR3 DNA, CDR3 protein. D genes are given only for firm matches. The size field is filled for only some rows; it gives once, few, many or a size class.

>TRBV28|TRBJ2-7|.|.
TGTGCCAGCAGTTTACAGGCAAGCTCCTACGAGCAGTACTTC
CASSLQASSYEQYF
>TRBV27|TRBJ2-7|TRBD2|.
TGTGCCAGCAGTTTTGAGGGCGGGGGGATTTTCTACGAGCAGTACTTC
CASSFEGGGIFYEQYF
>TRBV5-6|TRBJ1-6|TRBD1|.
TGTGCCAGCAGCCTCCGACAGGGCGGTTCACCCCTCCACTTT
CASSLRQGGSPLHF
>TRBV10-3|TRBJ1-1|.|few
TGTGCCATCAGGGGGCCCACTGAAGCTTTCTTT
CAIRGPTEAFF
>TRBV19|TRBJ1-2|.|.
TGTGCCAGTAGTATATACAGCGGCCCCCTCTTCGACTATGGCTACACCTTC
CASSIYSGPLFDYGYTF
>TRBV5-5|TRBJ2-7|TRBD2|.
TGTGCCAGCACCCTTCGGGAGGGATACGAGCAGTACTTC
CASTLREGYEQYF
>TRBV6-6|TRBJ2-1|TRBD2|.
TGTGCCAGCAGCCAGAGACTAGCGGGAGAGCAGTTCTTC
CASSQRLAGEQFF
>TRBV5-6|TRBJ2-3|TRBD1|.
TGTGCCAGCAGCCCGGGGACAGGGGCAGATACGCAGTATTTT
CASSPGTGADTQYF
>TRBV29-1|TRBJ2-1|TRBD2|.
TGCAGCGTAGAAGGCGGGAGCTCCTACAATGAGCAGTTCTTC
CSVEGGSSYNEQFF
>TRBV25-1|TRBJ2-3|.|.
TGTGCCAGCGGAATAGGGGTAAGGGCAGATACGCAGTATTTT
CASGIGVRADTQYF
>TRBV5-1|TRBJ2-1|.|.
TGCGCCAGCAGCTTGGTAAGGAGCTCCTACAATGAGCAGTTCTTC
CASSLVRSSYNEQFF
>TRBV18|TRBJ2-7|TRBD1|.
TGTGCCAGCTCACCTGGGACAGGGGGCAGGGAGCAGTACTTC
CASSPGTGGREQYF
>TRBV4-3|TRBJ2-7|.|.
TGCGCCAGCTCAAAAGACTACGGTACCTACGAGCAGTACTTC
CASSKDYGTYEQYF
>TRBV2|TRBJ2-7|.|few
TGTGCCAGCAGTCGGACTGGGTACGAGCAGTACTTC
CASSRTGYEQYF
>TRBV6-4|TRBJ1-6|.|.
TGTGCCAGCAGGAGGGGGGGCGGGCCCCTCCACTTT
CASRRGGGPLHF
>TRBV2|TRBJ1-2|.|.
TGTGCCAGCAGTGAAGGCAGGAGCGGAGGCTACACCTTC
CASSEGRSGGYTF
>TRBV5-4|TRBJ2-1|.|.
TGTGCCAGCAGCTTGAGAGGGGGCTCCTACAATGAGCAGTTCTTC
CASSLRGGSYNEQFF
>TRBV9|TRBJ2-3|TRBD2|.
TGTGCCAGCAGCGTAAAGGCGGGAGGGGAAGATACGCAGTATTTT
CASSVKAGGEDTQYF
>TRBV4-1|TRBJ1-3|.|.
TGCGCCAGCAGCCAAGGGGGCCGAGCCGGAAACACCATATATTTT
CASSQGGRAGNTIYF
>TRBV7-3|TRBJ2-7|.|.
TGTGCCAGCAGCCGCACGGCGGGTTACGAGCAGTACTTC
CASSRTAGYEQYF
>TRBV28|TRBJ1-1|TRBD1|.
TGTGCCAGCAGTTTCCCTACCCGACAGGGGGCCAACACTGAAGCTTTCTTT
CASSFPTRQGANTEAFF
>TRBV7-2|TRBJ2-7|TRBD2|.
TGTGCCAGCAGCCAAGCGGGGGGGTACGAGCAGTACTTC
CASSQAGGYEQYF
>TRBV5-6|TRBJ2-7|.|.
TGTGCCAGCAGCCTGGGACTCAACCGGCCCTACGAGCAGTACTTC
CASSLGLNRPYEQYF
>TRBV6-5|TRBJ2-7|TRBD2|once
TGTGCCAGCAGTTCAGCGGGAGGGTGGTACGAGCAGTACTTC
CASSSAGGWYEQYF
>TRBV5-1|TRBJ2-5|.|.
TGCGCCAGCAGAGCGCCCCAAGAGACCCAGTACTTC
CASRAPQETQYF
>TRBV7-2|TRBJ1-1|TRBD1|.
TGTGCCAGCAGCCCTAACAGGGGGCTCACTGAAGCTTTCTTT
CASSPNRGLTEAFF
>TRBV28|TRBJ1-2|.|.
TGTGCCAGCAGCCTCCGGGACTTCTATGGCTACACCTTC
CASSLRDFYGYTF
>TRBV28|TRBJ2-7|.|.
TGTGCCAGCAGTCGGGCCTACGAGCAGTACTTC
CASSRAYEQYF
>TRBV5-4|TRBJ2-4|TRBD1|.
TGTGCCAGCAGTCCCGGGACAGGCGCTGGAATAAACATTCAGTACTTC
CASSPGTGAGINIQYF
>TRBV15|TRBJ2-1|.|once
TGTGCCACCAGCAGAGATTGGCCTCCAGGGGTCCATGAGCAGTTCTTC
CATSRDWPPGVHEQFF
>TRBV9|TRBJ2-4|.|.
TGTGCCAGCAGCGCACTCCCCGGGGGAACGGCCAAAAACATTCAGTACTTC
CASSALPGGTAKNIQYF
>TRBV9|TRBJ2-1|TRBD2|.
TGTGCCAGCAGCGCTCTAGCGGGAAATTCCTACAATGAGCAGTTCTTC
CASSALAGNSYNEQFF
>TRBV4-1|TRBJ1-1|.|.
TGCGCCAGCAGCCACGGGGCAGGGGCCACTGAAGCTTTCTTT
CASSHGAGATEAFF
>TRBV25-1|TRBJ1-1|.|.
TGTGCCAGCCGTCCCGCGGGGGGGCTAGGGACTGAAGCTTTCTTT
CASRPAGGLGTEAFF
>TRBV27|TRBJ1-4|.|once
TGTGCCAGCAGCCAGGGGAGTGGGGATGAAAAACTGTTTTTT
CASSQGSGDEKLFF
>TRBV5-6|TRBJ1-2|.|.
TGTGCCAGCACCTACCCGGGTGACTATTATGGCTACACCTTC
CASTYPGDYYGYTF
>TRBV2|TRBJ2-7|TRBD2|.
TGTGCCAGCAGTGAAAACCGGGAGGTGTACGAGCAGTACTTC
CASSENREVYEQYF
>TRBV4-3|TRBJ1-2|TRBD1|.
TGCGCCAGCAGCCAAGATTGGGGACAGGGGGCCTGGCGTGGCTACACCTTC
CASSQDWGQGAWRGYTF
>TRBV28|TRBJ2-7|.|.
TGTGCCAGCAGTTCTAGGTACGGTGAGCAGTACTTC
CASSSRYGEQYF
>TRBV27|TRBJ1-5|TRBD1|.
TGTGCCAGCAGTTTGCTGACAGGGGGCAAGCCCCAGCATTTT
CASSLLTGGKPQHF
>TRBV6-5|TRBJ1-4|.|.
TGTGCCAGCAGTTCCGGACAGAGTTTGTCGGAAAAACTGTTTTTT
CASSSGQSLSEKLFF
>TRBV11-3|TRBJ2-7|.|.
TGTGCCAGCAGCTTAGCAAGCTCTCCCCCCTACGAGCAGTACTTC
CASSLASSPPYEQYF